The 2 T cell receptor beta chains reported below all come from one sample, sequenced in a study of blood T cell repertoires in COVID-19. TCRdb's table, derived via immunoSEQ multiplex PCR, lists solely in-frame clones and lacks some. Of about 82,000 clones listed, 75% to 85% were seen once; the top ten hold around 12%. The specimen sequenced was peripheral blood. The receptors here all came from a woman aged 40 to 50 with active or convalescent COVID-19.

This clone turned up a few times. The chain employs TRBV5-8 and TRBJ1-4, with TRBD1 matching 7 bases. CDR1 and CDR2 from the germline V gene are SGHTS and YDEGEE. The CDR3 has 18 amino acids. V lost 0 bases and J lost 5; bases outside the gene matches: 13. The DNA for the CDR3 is TGTGCCAGCAGCTTGGTATCCGGGACAGTCGCACTGAATGAAAAACTGTTTTTT. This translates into CASSLVSGTVALNEKLFF.

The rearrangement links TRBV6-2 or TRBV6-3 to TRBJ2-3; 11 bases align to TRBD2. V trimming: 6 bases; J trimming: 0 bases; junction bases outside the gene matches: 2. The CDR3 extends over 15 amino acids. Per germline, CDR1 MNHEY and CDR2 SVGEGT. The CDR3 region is CASSRTSGSTDTQYF. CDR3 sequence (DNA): TGTGCCAGCAGCAGGACTAGCGGGAGCACAGATACGCAGTATTTT.